Listed below are T cell receptor beta chains from one sample, sequenced in a study of blood T cell repertoires in COVID-19. Sequencing used immunoSEQ multiplex PCR; TCRdb keeps in-frame clones, though not all of them. This table holds tens of thousands of clones, about nine tenths found once. Sequenced: peripheral blood. These receptors were obtained from a woman in her fifties or sixties with active or convalescent COVID-19. CDR3s include the opening cysteine and the closing phenylalanine or tryptophan. The D gene is left open where the match is weak. Size is omitted from some rows. Given values are once, few, many or a class for expanded clones.

d_call | clone_size | j_call | cdr3_length | v_call | cdr3_aa | cdr3_nt
- | - | TRBJ2-2 | 18 | TRBV18 | CASSPKAPGTTNTGELFF | TGTGCCAGCTCACCCAAGGCCCCCGGGACAACCAACACCGGGGAGCTGTTTTTT
- | - | TRBJ1-2 | 12 | TRBV5-1 | CASSLSGEGYTF | TGCGCCAGCAGCTTGTCAGGGGAAGGCTACACCTTC
TRBD1 | - | TRBJ1-2 | 15 | TRBV30 | CAWTTGAGHNYGYTF | TGTGCCTGGACCACAGGGGCCGGGCATAACTATGGCTACACCTTC
- | - | TRBJ1-1 | 14 | TRBV9 | CASSAHTGDTEAFF | TGTGCCAGCAGCGCCCACACAGGTGACACTGAAGCTTTCTTT
- | - | TRBJ1-2 | 15 | TRBV6-5 | CASSTNLRQFYGYTF | TGTGCCAGCAGCACAAACCTAAGACAGTTCTATGGCTACACCTTC
- | - | TRBJ1-5 | 14 | TRBV6-9 | CASSFKRRNQPQHF | TGTGCCAGCAGTTTCAAACGGAGGAATCAGCCCCAGCATTTT
TRBD1 | - | TRBJ1-2 | 14 | TRBV19 | CASSIARTGFGYTF | TGTGCCAGTAGTATAGCCCGGACAGGGTTTGGCTACACCTTC
TRBD2 | - | TRBJ2-3 | 19 | TRBV7-6 | CASSPRGGSGTSSTDTQYF | TGTGCCAGCAGCCCACGCGGGGGGTCAGGGACCTCTAGCACAGATACGCAGTATTTT
TRBD1 | - | TRBJ2-1 | 13 | TRBV10-3 | CAITLGTGREQFF | TGTGCCATCACTTTAGGGACAGGGCGAGAGCAGTTCTTC
- | - | TRBJ2-3 | 15 | TRBV19 | CASSIEGRPQDTQYF | TGTGCCAGTAGTATAGAAGGCAGGCCACAAGATACGCAGTATTTT
TRBD1 | - | TRBJ1-5 | 14 | TRBV7-2 | CASSQDRDNQPQHF | TGTGCCAGCAGTCAAGACAGGGACAATCAGCCCCAGCATTTT
TRBD1 | - | TRBJ1-5 | 13 | TRBV18 | CASRTGLGQPQHF | TGTGCCAGCCGGACAGGTCTAGGGCAGCCCCAGCATTTT
- | - | TRBJ1-2 | 16 | TRBV7-6 | CASSLGREGPQYGYTF | TGTGCCAGCAGCTTAGGTCGGGAGGGACCTCAATATGGCTACACCTTC
TRBD1 | - | TRBJ1-1 | 15 | TRBV13 | CASSLGGDRNTEAFF | TGTGCCAGCAGCTTAGGCGGGGACAGGAACACTGAAGCTTTCTTT
TRBD2 | - | TRBJ2-7 | 15 | TRBV27 | CASSSLGTSGYEQYF | TGTGCCAGCAGTTCCCTAGGGACTAGCGGCTACGAGCAGTACTTC
- | - | TRBJ1-1 | 15 | TRBV3-1/TRBV3-2 | CASSPWGQPNTEAFF | TGTGCCAGCAGCCCCTGGGGGCAGCCGAACACTGAAGCTTTCTTT
TRBD2 | - | TRBJ2-1 | 18 | TRBV6-2/TRBV6-3 | CASSYSSTSGGAGDEQFF | TGTGCCAGCAGTTACTCGAGTACTAGCGGGGGGGCAGGCGATGAGCAGTTCTTC
TRBD1 | - | TRBJ2-7 | 15 | TRBV5-1 | CASSPGQGVSYEQYF | TGCGCCAGCAGCCCTGGACAGGGGGTCTCCTACGAGCAGTACTTC
- | - | TRBJ2-1 | 14 | TRBV4-2 | CASSQEDSNNEQFF | TGTGCCAGCAGCCAAGAGGACAGTAACAATGAGCAGTTCTTC
- | - | TRBJ1-5 | 19 | TRBV6-2/TRBV6-3 | CASSYERNLGGSGNQPQHF | TGTGCCAGCAGTTACGAGCGTAATCTGGGGGGATCGGGCAATCAGCCCCAGCATTTT
- | - | TRBJ2-6 | 14 | TRBV27 | CASSLKGGPNVLTF | TGTGCCAGCAGTTTAAAGGGGGGGCCCAACGTCCTGACTTTC
- | - | TRBJ1-1 | 15 | TRBV29-1 | CSVAPQAGVSTEAFF | TGCAGCGTCGCTCCCCAGGCCGGGGTGTCGACTGAAGCTTTCTTT
- | once | TRBJ1-2 | 15 | TRBV27 | CASSLRDSRVNGYTF | TGTGCCAGCAGTTTAAGGGACTCCCGCGTGAATGGCTACACCTTC
- | - | TRBJ1-6 | 15 | TRBV6-5 | CASSYSTDTDSPLHF | TGTGCCAGCAGTTACTCGACGGACACGGATTCACCCCTCCACTTT
- | once | TRBJ1-1 | 13 | TRBV19 | CASSRTVGTEAFF | TGTGCCAGTAGTCGGACAGTGGGGACTGAAGCTTTCTTT
TRBD1 | - | TRBJ1-2 | 15 | TRBV19 | CASSFNRGSNYGYTF | TGTGCCAGTAGTTTTAACAGGGGGTCGAACTATGGCTACACCTTC
TRBD2 | - | TRBJ2-5 | 18 | TRBV10-1 | CASSETKLAGDSQETQYF | TGCGCCAGCAGTGAGACTAAACTAGCGGGGGATTCCCAAGAGACCCAGTACTTC
- | - | TRBJ1-2 | 11 | TRBV2 | CASSEGRGYTF | TGTGCCAGCAGTGAGGGGAGAGGCTACACCTTC
TRBD1 | few | TRBJ1-2 | 12 | TRBV6-6 | CASTFTGGGYTF | TGTGCCAGCACCTTTACAGGGGGCGGCTACACCTTC
- | - | TRBJ1-2 | 14 | TRBV6-1 | CASSEVGALYGYTF | TGTGCCAGCAGTGAAGTAGGGGCCCTCTATGGCTACACCTTC
TRBD1 | - | TRBJ1-5 | 15 | TRBV7-8 | CASSHRDRGNQPQHF | TGTGCCAGCAGCCACCGGGACAGGGGGAATCAGCCCCAGCATTTT
- | once | TRBJ1-4 | 15 | TRBV18 | CASSPTVGGNEKLFF | TGTGCCAGCTCACCGACCGTCGGGGGTAATGAAAAACTGTTTTTT
TRBD1 | - | TRBJ1-5 | 15 | TRBV2 | CASRAWTGNNQPQHF | TGTGCCAGCAGGGCATGGACAGGGAACAATCAGCCCCAGCATTTT
- | - | TRBJ2-7 | 13 | TRBV4-3 | CASSQDFMREQYF | TGCGCCAGCAGCCAAGATTTTATGAGGGAGCAGTACTTC
- | - | TRBJ2-1 | 14 | TRBV5-1 | CASSLGVRGGEQFF | TGCGCCAGCAGCTTGGGGGTGAGGGGAGGAGAGCAGTTCTTC
- | - | TRBJ1-3 | 17 | TRBV5-1 | CASSFGGGRSSGNTIYF | TGCGCCAGCAGCTTTGGGGGGGGGCGCAGCTCTGGAAACACCATATATTTT
TRBD2 | - | TRBJ2-1 | 17 | TRBV29-1 | CSVLAGGVLSSYNEQFF | TGCAGCGTGCTAGCGGGGGGCGTCCTGAGCTCCTACAATGAGCAGTTCTTC
TRBD1 | once | TRBJ1-1 | 16 | TRBV6-2/TRBV6-3 | CASSYRTTGLGTEAFF | TGTGCCAGCAGTTACCGTACGACAGGGTTGGGCACTGAAGCTTTCTTT
- | - | TRBJ1-2 | 13 | TRBV7-9 | CASSLGTTYGYTF | TGTGCCAGCAGCTTGGGGACAACCTATGGCTACACCTTC
- | few | TRBJ2-2 | 12 | TRBV5-4 | CASSSQGGELFF | TGTGCCAGCAGCTCCCAGGGCGGGGAGCTGTTTTTT
- | - | TRBJ2-7 | 16 | TRBV7-2 | CASSLVSGSPSYEQYF | TGTGCCAGCAGCTTAGTCTCCGGGAGTCCATCCTACGAGCAGTACTTC
TRBD1 | - | TRBJ1-1 | 14 | TRBV9 | CASSGQGTNTEAFF | TGTGCCAGCAGCGGACAGGGAACAAACACTGAAGCTTTCTTT
TRBD2 | - | TRBJ2-7 | 16 | TRBV6-2/TRBV6-3 | CASRPRTSGGPHEQYF | TGTGCCAGCAGGCCTCGGACTAGCGGGGGCCCGCACGAGCAGTACTTC
- | - | TRBJ1-1 | 13 | TRBV21-1 | CAPQDRGNTEAFF | TGTGCCCCCCAGGACAGGGGGAACACTGAAGCTTTCTTT
- | - | TRBJ2-7 | 13 | TRBV5-5 | CASSFGHTYEQYF | TGTGCCAGCAGCTTTGGACACACCTACGAGCAGTACTTC
TRBD1 | - | TRBJ1-2 | 15 | TRBV3-1/TRBV3-2 | CASSLKTGGGYGYTF | TGTGCCAGCAGCCTAAAAACAGGGGGAGGTTATGGCTACACCTTC
- | once | TRBJ2-1 | 15 | TRBV18 | CASSRSEGLAGEQFF | TGTGCCAGCTCACGAAGTGAAGGCCTAGCCGGTGAGCAGTTCTTC
TRBD1 | - | TRBJ2-2 | 16 | TRBV18 | CASSPRTGPNTGELFF | TGTGCCAGCTCACCACGGACAGGGCCGAACACCGGGGAGCTGTTTTTT
TRBD1 | - | TRBJ2-2 | 14 | TRBV5-1 | CASSQRQGPGELFF | TGCGCCAGCAGCCAACGACAGGGTCCCGGGGAGCTGTTTTTT